This T cell receptor beta chain is from a study of OX40 agonist ivuxolimab in advanced cancers. The study, taken as a whole, reports: With doses of 0.1 to 3.0 mg/kg, CD4+ and CD8+ blood T cells had undergone clonal expansion by week 6.

V was shortened by 0 bases and J by 6 bases, with 3 bases between the two germline ends. Germline loops: CDR1 MNHEY, CDR2 SVGAGI. This CDR3 is built from 13 residues. Sequencing used immunoSEQ multiplex PCR; TCRdb keeps in-frame clones, though not all of them. The data contain more than 55,000 clones, more than 85% of them singletons. This clone was found a few times. Its antigen is not identified. The TCR originated in an adult with an advanced solid tumor such as melanoma, head and neck, liver or kidney cancer. The chain has TRBV6-5 and TRBJ1-6; D is undetermined. This specimen was CD4+ or CD8+ T cells sorted from blood, taken in a trial of the OX40 agonist ivuxolimab. CDR3: CASSYSPNSPLHF. DNA for the CDR3: TGTGCCAGCAGTTACTCGCCTAATTCACCCCTCCACTTT.